What follows describes a single TCR beta chain. The CDR3 contains 16 residues. V lost 0 bases and J 2 bases, leaving 14 bases between the germline ends. CDR1 is SGHRS, CDR2 YFSETQ, per germline. The authors' processing: Reference gene primers were amplified, and this amplification served to estimate nucleated cell counts. Profiled with immunoSEQ multiplex PCR; TCRdb holds only in-frame clones, not every one. The V and J calls and the clone size are those of that table, but D and trimming were determined from the DNA. The sample lists under 250,000 clones; approximately 86% were seen once. This entry belongs to a study of blood T cell repertoires in COVID-19. Whole-study context: Samples of COVID-19 (acute and convalescent) were obtained from the United States, Italy and Spain.

This sequence joins TRBV5-1 and TRBJ1-2; D not resolved. Sequencing was carried out using peripheral blood. This sequence originates from a woman between 55 and 75 years old who had recovered from COVID-19. CDR3 bases: TGCGCCAGCAGCTTGGCCCCTGACGGAGGGAACTATGGCTACACCTTC. It specifies CASSLAPDGGNYGYTF.